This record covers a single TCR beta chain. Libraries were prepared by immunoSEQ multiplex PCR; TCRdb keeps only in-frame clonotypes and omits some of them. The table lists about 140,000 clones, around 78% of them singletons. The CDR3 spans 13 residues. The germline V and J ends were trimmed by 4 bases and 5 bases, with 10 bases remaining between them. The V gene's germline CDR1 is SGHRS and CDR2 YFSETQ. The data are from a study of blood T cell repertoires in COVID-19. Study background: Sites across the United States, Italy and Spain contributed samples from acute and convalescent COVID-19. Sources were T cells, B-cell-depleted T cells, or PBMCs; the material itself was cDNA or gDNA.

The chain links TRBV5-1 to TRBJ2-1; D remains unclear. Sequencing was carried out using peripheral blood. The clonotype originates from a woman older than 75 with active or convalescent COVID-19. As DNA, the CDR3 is TGCGCCAGCAGCATGGCAACTAACAATGAGCAGTTCTTC. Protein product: CASSMATNNEQFF. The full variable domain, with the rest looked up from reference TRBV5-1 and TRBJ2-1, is KAGVTQTPRYLIKTRGQQVTLSCSPISGHRSVSWYQQTPGQGLQFLFEYFSETQRNKGNFPGRFSGRQFSNSRSEMNVSTLELGDSALYLCASSMATNNEQFFGPGTRLTVL.